This paragraph reports one T cell receptor (beta chain). It has no known antigen specificity. Base-call qualities are not available, and no considerably larger clone is one nucleotide away. Libraries were constructed by the immunoSEQ multiplex PCR assay. The multiplex PCR relied on a mix of 60 forward primers for TCR Vbeta segments and 13 reverse primers for TCR Jbeta segments. A multiplex PCR assay on genomic DNA amplified the CDR3 region of rearranged TCR beta genes. The amplified TCR beta libraries were sequenced on the Illumina HiSeq System as 87-base-pair reads. As for how the authors treated the data: A later analysis tallied 75 million to 85 million unique TCR beta chains across the 640 or so repertoires, and approximately 12 million of those chains were shared by two or more donors. To remove PCR and sequencing errors, raw reads were error-corrected and collapsed into unique sequences using a nearest-neighbor algorithm that merged closely related sequences. V, D and J gene segments were assigned by aligning CDR3 sequences to IMGT reference sequences. Each retained sequence needed at least a six-nucleotide match to both a V gene segment and a J gene segment. Rearrangements were classified as productive when the CDR3 lacked stop codons and remained in frame with V and J, and all other rearrangements were classified as non-productive. CDR3 was defined according to IMGT convention as the region running from the second conserved V-encoded cysteine to the conserved J-encoded phenylalanine. The earlier analysis of about 640 of the donors excluded any sequence lacking an unambiguous match to a single V gene segment. In an earlier analysis of 500 to 750 of the donors, V segments were called functional above 56.7% productive rearrangements and were called segregating when the between-donor standard deviation exceeded 5%. A statistical classification framework was built for diagnosing cytomegalovirus status from the catalog of TCR beta chain sequences. In a later analysis, V and J genes were assigned by comparing TCR nucleotide sequences against IMGT/GENE-DB human TR gene sequences. Using the TCRdist pipeline, a later analysis assigned CDR3 sequences along with most-parsimonious VDJ recombination scenarios. A later analysis defined each TCR beta chain by its CDR3 amino acid sequence plus V-gene family, and excluded reads lacking a unique V-gene family. To address suspected cross-contamination and a sequencing artifact, a later analysis removed around 590 highly shared, low-generation-probability nucleotide sequences. In a later analysis, a clonal expansion index for each public chain was calculated from normalized within-repertoire ranks of inferred template counts. Generation probabilities in a later analysis came from a VDJ recombination model fitted to out-of-frame rearrangements, and those results were checked against IGoR. In a later analysis, hypergeometric tests were used to score TCR-TCR, TCR-HLA and TCR-CMV co-occurrence, with a repertoire-size bias correction applied to TCR pairs. To estimate false discovery rates, a later analysis permuted the HLA or CMV assignments 20 times. A later analysis grouped co-occurring TCRs with DBSCAN, adding TCRdist sequence similarity when clustering within HLA-allele-positive subsets. Repertoires with fewer than 30,000 or more than 120,000 public chains, plus five repertoires with anomalous nucleotide sharing, were excluded from co-occurrence clustering. This immuneACCESS table, as held by TCRdb, lists in-frame sequences with V and J called but not all clones. Of the missing ones, under half trace to an unresolved V gene in checked studies; the others have no known cause. That table gives V, J and clone size, and the DNA gave D and trimming. The table for this sample lists roughly 150,000 clones; 70% of them were counted only once. The biggest ten clones account for approximately 2.3% of the sample.

In total, 600 or so healthy bone marrow donors made up the cohort. At the time of sampling, all cohort members were nominally healthy, though unrecorded immune exposures were likely present. The donor was CMV seropositive and was included in the group of 250 to 300 seropositive cohort members. A peripheral blood sample was collected from each donor, and TCR beta sequencing was performed on peripheral blood mononuclear cells. Genomic DNA was extracted from the blood cell samples with the Qiagen DNeasy Blood Extraction Kit. The data were obtained in a study of cytomegalovirus exposure and HLA in healthy donors (dated by TCRdb to 2016 to 2017). About the study as a whole: In an earlier analysis of fewer than 750 of the donors, approximately 300 Gb of sequence data and 117 million unique TCR beta sequences from 150 million to 200 million T cells were reported. In addition to the first cohort of 650 to 800 subjects, a separate validation cohort of 120 different subjects was used. About 280 gigabases of sequencing data and 70 million to 85 million unique TCR sequences were included in an early release covering roughly 600 HLA-typed donors. Among under 450 genotyped donors of the cohort, an average of approximately 240,000 unique TCR beta nucleotide sequences were sequenced per donor, roughly 20% of them non-productive. All discovery cohort repertoires had been generated using a single sequencing platform. The study used immunosequencing to profile the T cell repertoires of approximately 630 subjects and linked those repertoires to cytomegalovirus serostatus. To predict cytomegalovirus infection status, the study combined high-throughput TCR immunosequencing, statistical association of individual TCRs with disease status, and machine learning. To study patterns of TCR occurrence, a later analysis re-analyzed previously published TCR beta repertoires from more than 550 donors and added high-resolution HLA genotyping. Because of strong linkage in the cohort, four to six DR-DQ haplotypes were treated as single units for association and clustering. Genome-wide SNP genotypes for about three fifths of the 666 donors were used in a later genetic analysis, which treated that subset as a discovery cohort. The study aimed to test whether signatures of past pathogen exposure could be identified by cataloging public T cell receptors. Among the roughly 400 genotyped donors, around 81% belonged to the genetic ancestry cluster associated with self-reported Caucasian donors. Donor age, sex, ethnicity and CMV serostatus were compiled together with the repertoire data. The number of typed donors differed by locus: roughly 629-640 for A, B, C, DRB1 and DQB1; some 540 for DQA1; around 580 for DPA1; and around 490 for DPB1. Rather than drawing on any new phenotypic data, the later analysis identified candidate immune exposures from TCR beta sequences and the way those sequences occurred across donors. To decide whether each TCR beta V gene segment behaved as functional or pseudogenic, an earlier analysis of some 600 of the donors relied on high-throughput TCR beta sequencing. HLA typing included class I and class II loci at four-digit resolution.

The germline ends are 12 bases apart after V is trimmed by 5 bases and J by 7 bases. The CDR3 goes from the cysteine to the phenylalanine over 13 residues. This entry keeps only the CDR3 DNA: 39 bases, framed from base 1. CDR1 SEHNR and CDR2 FQNEAQ are derived from the germline V gene (reference sequence). Overall results and qualifications from the work: In vitro tests confirmed that a few of the cytomegalovirus-associated TCR beta chains recognize cytomegalovirus antigens. While some public TCRs were present in many individuals, most TCR sequences turned up only very rarely across donors. Because HLA typing was missing for some donors at each locus, association tests included only the typed subset. Because counts were too low, more than 15 rarely observed V segments, including chromosome 9 orphons, were left out of the earlier analysis of 587 of the donors. In both the original and validation cohorts, the classifier was reported to diagnose cytomegalovirus status with high specificity and sensitivity. In a later genetic analysis, a missense DCLRE1C variant was associated with V-gene and J-gene trimming of TCR beta chains, and the association was replicated in an independent cohort. In a later analysis, most CMV-associated TCR beta chains were found to appear HLA-restricted, with HLA associations seemingly driven largely by CMV exposure. The study listed 150 to 200 TCR beta chains as associated with cytomegalovirus. According to a later genetic analysis, donors in an Asian-associated ancestry cluster had fewer N-insertions in productive TCRs than the roughly 660-donor mean. Roughly uniform sequencing depth across donors was assumed in presence/absence analyses, although this assumption may not hold. A later analysis found that TCR association rates varied across HLA loci, with DRB1 alleles showing the most associated TCRs and HLA-C alleles the fewest. The cohort was sequenced for TCR beta chains only, and without alpha or paired-chain data the features that could be detected were limited. Strong co-occurrence of HLA alleles, especially DR and DQ, made assigning TCR associations to individual alleles difficult. Several of the top co-occurrence clusters appeared to be linked to parvovirus B19, influenza, CMV and Epstein-Barr virus, according to a later analysis. The sequencing pipeline was judged likely to have produced a cluster of highly shared sequence variants as a technical artifact. The authors suggested that the approach could potentially be generalized to other disease states and immunological phenotypes. Immune exposure information for the cohort was limited to CMV serostatus. In a later analysis, HLA-associated TCR beta chains were found to be more clonally expanded and to have lower generation probabilities than equally common non-associated chains. A further reported finding was that TCR beta sequences accurately predicted the HLA-A and HLA-B alleles for most subjects in the first cohort. Correlated functional status among segregating V segments might be attributable to linkage disequilibrium, but an unknown experimental factor could not be ruled out. Broadly in line with IMGT annotations, most TCR beta V segments showed up in productive rearrangements about 87% or about 30% of the time in an earlier analysis of 587 of the donors. Because the 87-base-pair reads could not distinguish some IMGT-functional V segments, including TRBV6-2 and TRBV6-3, those segments were excluded. Specific HLA alleles were associated with 16,951 TCR beta sequences at a false discovery rate of 0.05 in a later analysis.

What was sequenced was PBMCs. The V and J genes are TRBV7-9 and TRBJ2-1; tentative D gene TRBD2, with 5 bases matching. This sequence originates from a woman aged 55-69 years in good health and CMV-seropositive. The DNA reads as follows: TGTGCCAGCAGCCCAAGCGGTGGTAATGAGCAGTTCTTC. This is translated as CASSPSGGNEQFF.